The present T cell receptor (beta chain) was sequenced within a study of blood T cell repertoires in COVID-19. Study in general: COVID-19 samples collected from the United States, Italy and Spain covered acute and convalescent phases.

Assay used: immunoSEQ multiplex PCR; TCRdb lists only in-frame clones, some missing. Among fewer than 300,000 clones listed, roughly 85% were seen once. Deletions cut 0 bases from V and 1 base from J, with 10 bases between. The length of the CDR3 is 15 residues. Germline lookup yields CDR1 SGDLS and CDR2 YYNGEE. The chain joins TRBV9 to TRBJ2-5; possible D gene TRBD2, 6 bases. Source material: PBMCs or T cells enriched from blood (not recorded which). The TCR sequence derives from a woman aged 45-59 years who had recovered from COVID-19. CDR3 coding DNA: TGTGCCAGCAGCGTAGCGGGAGCGCTCCAAGAGACCCAGTACTTC. It encodes CASSVAGALQETQYF.